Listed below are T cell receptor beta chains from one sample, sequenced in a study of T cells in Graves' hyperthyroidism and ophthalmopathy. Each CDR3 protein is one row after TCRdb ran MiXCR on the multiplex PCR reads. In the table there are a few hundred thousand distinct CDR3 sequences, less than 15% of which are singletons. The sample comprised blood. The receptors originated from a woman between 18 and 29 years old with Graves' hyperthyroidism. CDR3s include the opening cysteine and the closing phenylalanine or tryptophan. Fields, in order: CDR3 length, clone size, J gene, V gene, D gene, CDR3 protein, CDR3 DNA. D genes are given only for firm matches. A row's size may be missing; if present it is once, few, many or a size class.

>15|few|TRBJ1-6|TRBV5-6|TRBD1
CASSRGQFYNSPLHF
TGTGCCAGCAGCCGGGGACAGTTCTATAATTCACCCCTCCACTTT
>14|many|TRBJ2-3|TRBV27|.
CASRTERNADTQYF
TGTGCCAGCCGAACGGAACGGAACGCAGATACGCAGTATTTT
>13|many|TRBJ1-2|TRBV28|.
CASREGLNYGYTF
TGTGCCAGCAGGGAGGGCTTGAACTATGGCTACACCTTC
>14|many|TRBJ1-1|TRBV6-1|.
CASTPQGRMTEAFF
TGTGCCAGCACCCCCCAGGGCCGTATGACTGAAGCTTTCTTT
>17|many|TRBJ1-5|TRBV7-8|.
CASSPNRVQGANQPQHF
TGTGCCAGCAGCCCTAATAGGGTTCAGGGCGCTAATCAGCCCCAGCATTTT
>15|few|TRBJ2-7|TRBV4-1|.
CASTLGVQSEYEQYF
TGCGCCAGCACCCTAGGAGTACAGTCTGAGTACGAGCAGTACTTC
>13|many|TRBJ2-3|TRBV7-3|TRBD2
CASSRGETDTQYF
TGTGCCAGCAGCCGGGGGGAAACAGATACGCAGTATTTT
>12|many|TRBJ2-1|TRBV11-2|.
CASSRTFGEQFF
TGTGCCAGCAGCCGGACTTTTGGTGAGCAGTTCTTC
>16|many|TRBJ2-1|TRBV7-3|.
CASSLGSGRIYNEQFF
TGTGCCAGCAGCTTGGGATCGGGACGGATCTACAATGAGCAGTTCTTC
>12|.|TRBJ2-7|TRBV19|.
CARNREAYEQYF
TGTGCCAGAAACAGGGAGGCCTACGAGCAGTACTTC
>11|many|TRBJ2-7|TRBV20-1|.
CSARQGYEQYF
TGCAGTGCTAGACAGGGCTACGAGCAGTACTTC
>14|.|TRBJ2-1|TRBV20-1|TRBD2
CSARQTSGYNEQFF
TGCAGTGCTAGGCAGACTAGCGGCTACAATGAGCAGTTCTTC
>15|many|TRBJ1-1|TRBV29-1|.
CSVGVWQTRNTEAFF
TGCAGCGTTGGTGTGTGGCAGACGAGGAACACTGAAGCTTTCTTT
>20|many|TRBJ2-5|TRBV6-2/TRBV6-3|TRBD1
CASRGTRGQGANPYQETQYF
TGTGCCAGCAGGGGCACCAGGGGACAGGGGGCGAATCCGTACCAAGAGACCCAGTACTTC